Below, one T cell receptor (beta chain) is given with its context. No antigen is known for it. This may stem from a read error, because a much larger clone lies one nucleotide away. The data were taken from a study of glioma-infiltrating T cells. Germline CDR1 SQVTM, CDR2 ANQGSEA. The CDR3 length is 12 residues. After removal of 3 bases from V and 2 bases from J, the junction contained 1 base not matched to a gene. TCR alpha and beta CDR3 regions were amplified from RNA using iRepertoire nested multiplex PCR. Tissue mRNA or PBMC total RNA, about 90-450 ng, went into one-step reverse transcription and amplification. Using its own MiXCR run on the multiplex PCR reads, TCRdb lists one record per CDR3 protein. Of fewer than 250,000 distinct CDR3 sequences listed, 32% are singletons. Study outcomes and limitations: Tissue and blood shared very few CDR3 sequences. Gliomas, especially low-grade, showed above-expected tissue-blood divergence; non-neoplastic patients showed below.

The chain has TRBV29-1 and TRBJ2-7; 7 bases are a match to TRBD1. The source of this sequence is a human donor with low-grade glioma or glioblastoma, undergoing nonglioma brain surgery, or in good health (not recorded which). Sequenced input: glioma tissue, nonneoplastic brain tissue, or PBMCs (not recorded which). DNA of the CDR3: TGCAGCGTTGAGGGACAGACCTACGAGCAGTACTTC. As protein: CSVEGQTYEQYF.